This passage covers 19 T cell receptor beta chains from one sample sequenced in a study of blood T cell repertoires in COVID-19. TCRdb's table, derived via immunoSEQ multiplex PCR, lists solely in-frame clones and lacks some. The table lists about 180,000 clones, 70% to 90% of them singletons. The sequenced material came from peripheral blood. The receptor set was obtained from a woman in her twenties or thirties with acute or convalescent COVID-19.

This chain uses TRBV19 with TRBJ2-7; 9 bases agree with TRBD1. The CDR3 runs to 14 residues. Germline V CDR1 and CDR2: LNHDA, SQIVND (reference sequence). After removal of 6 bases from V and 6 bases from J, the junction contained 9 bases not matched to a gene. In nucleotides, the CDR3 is TGTGCCAGTAGGGGACAGGGATGGGCGGGCGAGCAGTACTTC. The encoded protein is CASRGQGWAGEQYF.

CDR3 sequence reads: CASSLVRWGRDEQFF. The CDR3 region has the DNA TGTGCCAGCAGCTTAGTCCGTTGGGGGAGGGACGAGCAGTTCTTC. This chain uses TRBV7-9 with TRBJ2-1; 7 positions match TRBD2. Germline loops: CDR1 SEHNR, CDR2 FQNEAQ (reference sequence). With V trimmed by 1 base and J by 10 bases, 10 bases remained unmatched. The length of the CDR3 is 15 residues.

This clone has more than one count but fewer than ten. The CDR3 sequence: CASSLKSTSGSSYEQYF. The DNA for the CDR3 is TGTGCCAGCAGCTTAAAGTCCACTAGCGGAAGCTCCTACGAGCAGTACTTC. This chain joins TRBV7-2 and TRBJ2-7, with TRBD2 matching 8 bases. In germline, CDR1 is SGHTA, CDR2 FQGNSA. V shed 2 bases, J shed 0 bases, and the junction held 9 bases outside the gene matches. The length of the CDR3 is 17 residues.

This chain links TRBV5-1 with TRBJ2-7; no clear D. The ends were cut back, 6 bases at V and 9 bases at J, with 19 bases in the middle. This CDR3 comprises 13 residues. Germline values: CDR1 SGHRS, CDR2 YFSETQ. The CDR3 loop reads CASTLGALLAQYF. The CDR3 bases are TGCGCCAGCACCCTTGGAGCCCTCCTCGCGCAGTACTTC.

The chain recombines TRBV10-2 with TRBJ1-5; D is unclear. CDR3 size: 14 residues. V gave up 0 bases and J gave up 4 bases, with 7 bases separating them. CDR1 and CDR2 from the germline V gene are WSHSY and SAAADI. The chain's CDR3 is CASSESNRNQPQHF. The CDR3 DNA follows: TGCGCCAGCAGTGAGTCGAATAGAAATCAGCCCCAGCATTTT.

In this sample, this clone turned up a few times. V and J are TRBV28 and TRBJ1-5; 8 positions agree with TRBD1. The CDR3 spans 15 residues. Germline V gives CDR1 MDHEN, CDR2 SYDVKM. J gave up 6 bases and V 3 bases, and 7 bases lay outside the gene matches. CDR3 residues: CASSLVRGRFQPQHF. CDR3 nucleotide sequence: TGTGCCAGCAGTTTGGTCAGGGGGCGGTTTCAGCCCCAGCATTTT.

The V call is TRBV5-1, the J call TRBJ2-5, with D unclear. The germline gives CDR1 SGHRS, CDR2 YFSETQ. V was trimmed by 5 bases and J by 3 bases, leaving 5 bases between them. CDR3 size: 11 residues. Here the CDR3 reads CASRQKETQYF. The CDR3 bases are TGCGCCAGCAGGCAGAAAGAGACCCAGTACTTC. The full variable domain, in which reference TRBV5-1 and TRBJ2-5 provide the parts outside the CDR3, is KAGVTQTPRYLIKTRGQQVTLSCSPISGHRSVSWYQQTPGQGLQFLFEYFSETQRNKGNFPGRFSGRQFSNSRSEMNVSTLELGDSALYLCASRQKETQYFGPGTRLLVL.

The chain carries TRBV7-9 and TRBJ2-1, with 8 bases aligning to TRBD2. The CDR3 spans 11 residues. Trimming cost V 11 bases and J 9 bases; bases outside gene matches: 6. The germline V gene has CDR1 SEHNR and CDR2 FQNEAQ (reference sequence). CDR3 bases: TGTGCCGGCGGGAGGCAGGGTGAGCAGTTCTTC. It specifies CAGGRQGEQFF.

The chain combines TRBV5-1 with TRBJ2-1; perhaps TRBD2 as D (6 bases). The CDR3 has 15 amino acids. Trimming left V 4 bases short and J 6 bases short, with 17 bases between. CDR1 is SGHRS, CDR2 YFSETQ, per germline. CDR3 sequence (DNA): TGCGCCAGCAGCCCCGGGACTCGAGGGACCAATGAGCAGTTCTTC. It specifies CASSPGTRGTNEQFF.

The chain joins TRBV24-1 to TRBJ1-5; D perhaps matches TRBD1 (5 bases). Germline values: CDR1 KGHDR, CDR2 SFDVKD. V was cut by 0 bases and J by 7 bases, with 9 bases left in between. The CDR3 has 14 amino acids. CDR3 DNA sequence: TGTGCCACCAGTGATTTGGGGGCCAGCCAGCCCCAGCATTTT. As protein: CATSDLGASQPQHF.

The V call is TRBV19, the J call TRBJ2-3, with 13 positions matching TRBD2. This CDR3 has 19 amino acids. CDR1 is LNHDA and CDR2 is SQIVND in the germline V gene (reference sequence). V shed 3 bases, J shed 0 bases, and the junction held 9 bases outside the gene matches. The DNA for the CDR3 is TGTGCCAGTAGTATTTCCCGGACTAGCGGGGGCTCTAGCACAGATACGCAGTATTTT. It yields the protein CASSISRTSGGSSTDTQYF.

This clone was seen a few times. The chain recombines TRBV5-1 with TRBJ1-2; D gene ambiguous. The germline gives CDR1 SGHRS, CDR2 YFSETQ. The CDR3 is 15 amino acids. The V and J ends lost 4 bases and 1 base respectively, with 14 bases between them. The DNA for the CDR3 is TGCGCCAGCAGCGGAACCGACGGAGGTAACTATGGCTACACCTTC. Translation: CASSGTDGGNYGYTF.

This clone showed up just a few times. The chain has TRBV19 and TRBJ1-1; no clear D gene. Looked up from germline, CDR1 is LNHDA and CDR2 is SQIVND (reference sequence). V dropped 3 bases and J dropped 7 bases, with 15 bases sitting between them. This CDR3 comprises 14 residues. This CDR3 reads CASSIRVGGVEAFF. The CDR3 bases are TGTGCCAGTAGTATTCGGGTCGGAGGCGTTGAAGCTTTCTTT.

The CDR3 nucleotides are TGTGCCAGCAGCCAAGTGGGCGAGGGATCAGATACGCAGTATTTT. Its protein is CASSQVGEGSDTQYF. This rearrangement joins TRBV4-2 to TRBJ2-3; D perhaps matches TRBD2 (5 bases). V was pared by 1 base and J by 4 bases, with 12 bases between. This CDR3 spans 15 amino acids. Germline assignment: CDR1 LGHNA and CDR2 YNFKEQ.

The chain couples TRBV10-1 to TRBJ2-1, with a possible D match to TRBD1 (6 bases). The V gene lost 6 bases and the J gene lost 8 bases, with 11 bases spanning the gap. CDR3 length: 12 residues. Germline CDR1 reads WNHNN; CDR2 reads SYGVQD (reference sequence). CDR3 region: CASSRDNYEQFF. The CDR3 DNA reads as TGCGCCAGCAGCCGGGACAACTATGAGCAGTTCTTC.

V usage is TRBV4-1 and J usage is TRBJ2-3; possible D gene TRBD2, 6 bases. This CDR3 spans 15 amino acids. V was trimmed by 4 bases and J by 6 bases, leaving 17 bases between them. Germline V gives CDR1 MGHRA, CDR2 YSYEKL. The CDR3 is CASSRAPTGGDTQYF. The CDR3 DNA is TGCGCCAGCAGCCGAGCCCCCACCGGAGGGGATACGCAGTATTTT.

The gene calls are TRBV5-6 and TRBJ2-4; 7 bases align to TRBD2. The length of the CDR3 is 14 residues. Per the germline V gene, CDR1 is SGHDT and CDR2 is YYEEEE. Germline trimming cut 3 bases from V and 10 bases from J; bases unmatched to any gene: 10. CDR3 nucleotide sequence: TGTGCCAGCAGCTCCCTACCGGGGGGAGGAATTCAGTACTTC. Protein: CASSSLPGGGIQYF.

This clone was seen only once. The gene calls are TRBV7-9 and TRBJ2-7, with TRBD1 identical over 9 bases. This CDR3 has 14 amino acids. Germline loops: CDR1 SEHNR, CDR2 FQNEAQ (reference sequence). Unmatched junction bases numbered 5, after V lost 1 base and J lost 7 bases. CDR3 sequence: CASSLGGTGSEQYF. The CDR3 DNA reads TGTGCCAGCAGCTTAGGCGGGACAGGGAGTGAGCAGTACTTC.

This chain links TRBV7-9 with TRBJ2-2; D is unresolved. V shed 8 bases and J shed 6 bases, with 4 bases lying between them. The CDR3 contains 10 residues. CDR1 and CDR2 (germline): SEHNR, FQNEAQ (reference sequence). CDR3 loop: CASGPGELFF. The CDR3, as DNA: TGTGCCAGCGGCCCCGGGGAGCTGTTTTTT.